A selection of T cell receptor beta chains follows, all from one sample in a study of T cell changes during pregnancy in multiple sclerosis. Here immunoSEQ multiplex PCR was the method, and the copy in TCRdb shows in-frame clones only, minus some. The sample holds more than 100,000 clones, about 90% seen once. This material consisted of peripheral blood, taken after pregnancy. The receptors were sampled from a female donor with multiple sclerosis, enrolled in a pregnancy study. The CDR3 runs from the conserved cysteine through the conserved F or W. Each record gives: D gene, V gene, clone size, J gene, CDR3 DNA, CDR3 protein. A D gene is named only where the DNA matches it firmly. Only part of the rows carry a size: once, few, many, or a class if the clone is expanded.

>.|TRBV21-1|.|TRBJ2-3
TGTGCCAGCAGCGACCCGACTAGCCCACTCACAGATACGCAGTATTTT
CASSDPTSPLTDTQYF
>TRBD2|TRBV4-1|.|TRBJ2-6
TGCGCCAGCAGCCAAGGGGGGGGCTCTGGGGCCAACGTCCTGACTTTC
CASSQGGGSGANVLTF
>TRBD1|TRBV6-1|.|TRBJ1-1
TGTGCCAGCAAGGACAGGATATCCACTGAAGCTTTCTTT
CASKDRISTEAFF
>TRBD1|TRBV7-9|few|TRBJ1-3
TGTGCCAGCAAGGACAGGGGAAGAAACACCATATATTTT
CASKDRGRNTIYF
>.|TRBV9|.|TRBJ2-3
TGTGCCAGCAGCGTAGAGGGAGGTACGCAGTATTTT
CASSVEGGTQYF
>.|TRBV9|.|TRBJ1-2
TGTGCCAGCAGCGGCGGACACCTCGGAAACTATGGCTACACCTTC
CASSGGHLGNYGYTF
>TRBD2|TRBV5-8|.|TRBJ2-2
TGTGCCAGCACCAGGACTAGCGGAGGGCACACCGGGGAGCTGTTTTTT
CASTRTSGGHTGELFF
>TRBD1|TRBV4-2|.|TRBJ2-2
TGTGCCAGCAGCCCGTCCCGGGACAGGGTACACACCGGGGAGCTGTTTTTT
CASSPSRDRVHTGELFF
>TRBD2|TRBV7-4|.|TRBJ2-5
TGTGCCAGCAGTTTCGGGACTAGCGGAAATCAAGAGACCCAGTACTTC
CASSFGTSGNQETQYF
>TRBD2|TRBV27|.|TRBJ2-5
TGTGCCAGCAGTTTTGGCCCTAGCGGGAGGGAGACCCAGTACTTC
CASSFGPSGRETQYF
>TRBD1|TRBV19|.|TRBJ1-1
TGTGCCAGTAGTGGACAGGGGGCGGGCACTGAAGCTTTCTTT
CASSGQGAGTEAFF
>TRBD2|TRBV11-2|.|TRBJ2-1
TGTGCCAGCAGCATTGGACTAGCCCCCAATGAGCAGTTCTTC
CASSIGLAPNEQFF
>TRBD2|TRBV7-9|.|TRBJ2-1
TGTGCCAGCAGCTTACCCATGACTAGCGGAGGCAATGAGCAGTTCTTC
CASSLPMTSGGNEQFF
>TRBD2|TRBV2|.|TRBJ2-7
TGTGCCAGCAGGGGACTAGCGGAACACTCCTACGAGCAGTACTTC
CASRGLAEHSYEQYF
>.|TRBV18|.|TRBJ1-4
TGTGCCAGCTCCGGACTAGTGGGGCAGCATAATGAAAAACTGTTTTTT
CASSGLVGQHNEKLFF
>TRBD2|TRBV2|.|TRBJ2-7
TGTGCCAGCAGCCCTAGGACTAGCGGGGGCGGGCAGTACTTC
CASSPRTSGGGQYF
>TRBD1|TRBV5-5|.|TRBJ1-2
TGTGCCAGCAGCTTTAGGGGACAGGGGGGGTATGATGGCTACACCTTC
CASSFRGQGGYDGYTF
>.|TRBV12-5|.|TRBJ1-5
TGTGCTAGTGGTCCCGACCCTTACAGGGCTAACAATCAGCCCCAGCATTTT
CASGPDPYRANNQPQHF
>TRBD1|TRBV19|.|TRBJ1-2
TGTGCCAGTAGTGGGACAGGGGACTATGGCTACACCTTC
CASSGTGDYGYTF
>.|TRBV29-1|.|TRBJ1-3
TGCAGCGTTGGGGGGGAGTACTCTGGAAACACCATATATTTT
CSVGGEYSGNTIYF
>TRBD1|TRBV27|once|TRBJ2-2
TGTGCCAGCAGTAAAGGGGACAGGGAAACCGGGGAGCTGTTTTTT
CASSKGDRETGELFF
>TRBD2|TRBV27|once|TRBJ2-7
TGTGCCAGCAGTTTTTCAGGGTGGCGGGAGGGCCCCGAGCAGTACTTC
CASSFSGWREGPEQYF
>TRBD1|TRBV5-1|.|TRBJ1-3
TGCGCCAGCAGCTACGACAGGGCGGACACCATATATTTT
CASSYDRADTIYF
>.|TRBV6-5|.|TRBJ1-3
TGTGCCAGCAGTGTATCAGACCGGGGGAACACCATATATTTT
CASSVSDRGNTIYF
>.|TRBV7-6|.|TRBJ1-5
TGTGCCAGCAGCTCCACAGGGCTTCAGCCCCAGCATTTT
CASSSTGLQPQHF